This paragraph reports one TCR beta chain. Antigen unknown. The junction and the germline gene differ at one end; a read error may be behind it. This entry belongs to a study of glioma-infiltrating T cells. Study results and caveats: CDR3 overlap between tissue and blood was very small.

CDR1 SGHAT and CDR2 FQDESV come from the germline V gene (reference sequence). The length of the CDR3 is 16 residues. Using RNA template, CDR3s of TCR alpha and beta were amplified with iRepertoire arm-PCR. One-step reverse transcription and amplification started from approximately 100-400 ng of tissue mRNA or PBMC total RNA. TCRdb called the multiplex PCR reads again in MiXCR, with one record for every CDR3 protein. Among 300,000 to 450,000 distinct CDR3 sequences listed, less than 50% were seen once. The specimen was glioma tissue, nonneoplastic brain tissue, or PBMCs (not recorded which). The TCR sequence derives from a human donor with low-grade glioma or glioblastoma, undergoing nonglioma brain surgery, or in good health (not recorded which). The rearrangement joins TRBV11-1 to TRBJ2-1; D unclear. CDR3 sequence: CASGQRHPETYNEQFF. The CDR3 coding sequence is TGTGCCAGCGGCCAGCGTCACCCGGAGACCTACAATGAGCAGTTTTTC.